This TCR beta chain originates from a study of chemoradiotherapy in HPV16-positive cancers. This CDR3 contains 15 residues. The germline V and J ends were trimmed by 8 bases and 5 bases, with 21 bases remaining between them. CDR1 is MNHEY, CDR2 SMNVEV, per germline (reference sequence). Repeated repertoire sampling spanned the course of chemoradiotherapy. This clone was picked up one time. The repertoire was sequenced with immunoSEQ multiplex PCR; TCRdb's copy has only in-frame clones and lacks some. The table has tens of thousands of clones, 88% seen once. This receptor was taken from a human donor with HPV-associated anogenital cancer. This sample comprised blood, obtained from a patient who underwent chemoradiotherapy. J is TRBJ2-5 and V is TRBV27; maybe TRBD1 (6 bases). In DNA form, the CDR3 reads TGTGCCAGCTCCCCGTGGGCAGGGGCAGGGGAGACCCAGTACTTC. Its translation is CASSPWAGAGETQYF.